These 27 T cell receptor beta chains share one sample of origin, sequenced in a study of blood T cell repertoires in COVID-19. Profiling relied on immunoSEQ multiplex PCR, and the TCRdb table lists in-frame clones only, not all of them. The sample has under 400,000 clones; almost 90% are singletons. The material sequenced was PBMCs or T cells enriched from blood (not recorded which). All receptors come from a woman younger than 45 who had been exposed to COVID-19.

The chain has TRBV10-3 and TRBJ2-7; D perhaps matches TRBD2 (6 bases). This CDR3 comprises 15 residues. Trimming shortened V by 0 bases and J by 3 bases, and 12 bases separated the two germline ends. Germline V gene data show CDR1 as ENHRY and CDR2 as SYGVKD. CDR3 sequence (DNA): TGTGCCATCAGTGAGTCGGTTCGGGGAGGCTACGAGCAGTACTTC. Translating it yields CAISESVRGGYEQYF.

The chain joins TRBV9 to TRBJ2-7, with TRBD1 matching over 8 bases. There are 16 residues in the CDR3. Trimming took 3 bases from V and 2 from J; bases not matched to a gene: 10. The germline CDR1 and CDR2 sequences are SGDLS and YYNGEE. This CDR3 is CASSEQGAGLPYEQYF. The DNA of the CDR3 is TGTGCCAGCAGCGAGCAGGGGGCCGGTCTTCCCTACGAGCAGTACTTC.

The rearrangement links TRBV28 to TRBJ2-7; D possibly corresponds to TRBD1 (6 bases). The CDR3 runs 15 residues. Germline CDR1 is MDHEN and CDR2 is SYDVKM. Trimming removed 7 bases from V and 3 bases from J, with 19 bases in between. CDR3 bases: TGTGCCAGCACCTATGGGGGCCAACTCTACTACGAGCAGTACTTC. This gives the protein CASTYGGQLYYEQYF.

The J gene is TRBJ1-4, the V gene TRBV19, with 7 bases fitting TRBD1. The CDR3 covers 16 residues. V trimming: 3 bases; J trimming: 8 bases; junction bases outside the gene matches: 12. Germline-derived CDR1 and CDR2 are LNHDA and SQIVND (reference sequence). The CDR3 region has the DNA TGTGCCAGTAGTATTGGTTCTGGACAGGTGGGGGAAAAACTGTTTTTT. Protein product: CASSIGSGQVGEKLFF.

The chain uses TRBV24-1 and TRBJ2-3; 9 nucleotides agree with TRBD1. The germline V gene encodes CDR1 KGHDR and CDR2 SFDVKD. Unmatched junction bases numbered 4, after V lost 10 bases and J lost 3 bases. The CDR3 sequence is 13 residues long. The CDR3, as DNA: TGTGCCACGGGACAGGGTAAGACAGATACGCAGTATTTT. As protein: CATGQGKTDTQYF.

The rearrangement joins TRBV18 to TRBJ1-5; D is unclear. V was clipped by 2 bases and J by 0 bases, with 8 bases between them. This CDR3 is 15 amino acids long. Germline-derived CDR1 and CDR2 are KGHSH and LQKENI. The CDR3 loop reads CASSPSGFSNQPQHF. The CDR3 coding sequence is TGTGCCAGCTCACCATCCGGGTTTAGCAATCAGCCCCAGCATTTT.

The chain employs TRBV9 and TRBJ2-1, with 10 bases that match TRBD2. With 0 bases clipped from V and 3 bases from J, the junction kept 9 bases outside the gene matches. The CDR3 is made up of 18 amino acids. In germline, CDR1 is SGDLS, CDR2 YYNGEE. This chain's CDR3 is CASSVEVDTSGIYNEQFF. CDR3 sequence (DNA): TGTGCCAGCAGCGTAGAGGTCGATACTAGCGGGATCTACAATGAGCAGTTCTTC.

CDR3 sequence reads: CASSPAGNAQPQHF. CDR3 bases: TGTGCCAGCAGCCCAGCGGGGAACGCTCAGCCCCAGCATTTT. The genes are TRBV3-1 (or the pseudogene TRBV3-2) and TRBJ1-5; D remains ambiguous. Trimming removed 4 bases from V and 6 bases from J, with 13 bases in between. In germline, CDR1 is LGHDT, CDR2 YNNKEL (reference sequence). The CDR3 consists of 14 residues.

The CDR3 nucleotides are TGTGCCAGCAGCGTTTCAAGCGGGAGGGACAATGAGCAGTTCTTC. Its translation is CASSVSSGRDNEQFF. The genes are TRBV9 and TRBJ2-1; TRBD2 matches at 10 bases. The germline CDR1 and CDR2 sequences are SGDLS and YYNGEE. The ends lost 2 bases at V and 5 bases at J; junction bases unmatched: 4. The CDR3 spans 15 residues. Full variable domain (remainder filled in from reference TRBV9 and TRBJ2-1): DSGVTQTPKHLITATGQRVTLRCSPRSGDLSVYWYQQSLDQGLQFLIQYYNGEERAKGNILERFSAQQFPDLHSELNLSSLELGDSALYFCASSVSSGRDNEQFFGPGTRLTVL.

The chain recombines TRBV18 with TRBJ2-2; D is undetermined. CDR1 is KGHSH and CDR2 is LQKENI in the germline V gene. This CDR3 contains 13 residues. The germline V and J ends were trimmed by 4 bases and 3 bases, with 6 bases remaining between them. CDR3 loop: CASSRGDTGELFF. The CDR3 DNA is TGTGCCAGCTCACGCGGCGACACCGGGGAGCTGTTTTTT.

The chain couples TRBV18 to TRBJ2-1; 7 bases align to TRBD1. Germline lookup yields CDR1 KGHSH and CDR2 LQKENI. The CDR3 length is 17 residues. V gave up 3 bases and J gave up 0 bases; unmatched junction bases: 8. The CDR3 region is CASSPLTGLSSYNEQFF. The CDR3 DNA reads as TGTGCCAGCTCACCCCTGACAGGGCTGAGCTCCTACAATGAGCAGTTCTTC.

The chain carries TRBV19 and TRBJ1-5; D gene uncertain. The CDR3 is made up of 14 amino acids. Trimming stripped 11 bases from V and 0 bases from J, with 14 bases between. In germline, CDR1 is LNHDA, CDR2 SQIVND (reference sequence). CDR3 coding DNA: TGTGCCGCCGGTGGGAGACCTAGCAATCAGCCCCAGCATTTT. Amino acids: CAAGGRPSNQPQHF.

V usage is TRBV7-3 and J usage is TRBJ2-1; TRBD2 agrees at 11 bases. Trimming removed 4 bases from V and 6 bases from J; junction bases left unmatched: 8. The CDR3 contains 16 residues. The germline V gene encodes CDR1 SGHTA and CDR2 FQGTGA. Written as DNA, the CDR3 is TGTGCCAGCAGCTCTCGACCCGGGACTAGCGGCAATGAGCAGTTCTTC. It is translated as CASSSRPGTSGNEQFF.

J is TRBJ2-7 and V is TRBV27; 7 bases agree with TRBD1. Germline V CDR1 and CDR2: MNHEY, SMNVEV (reference sequence). The CDR3 is made up of 14 amino acids. The J segment lost 2 bases and the V segment lost 6 bases, leaving 7 bases of the junction unmatched. CDR3 residues: CASRRQGFAYEQYF. Here the CDR3 DNA reads TGTGCCAGCAGACGACAGGGTTTTGCCTACGAGCAGTACTTC.

J is TRBJ2-7 and V is TRBV19; 11 nucleotides agree with TRBD2. Germline lookup yields CDR1 LNHDA and CDR2 SQIVND (reference sequence). V shed 3 bases and J 6 bases; nucleotides not matched to a gene: 4. The CDR3 totals 14 residues. The CDR3 here is CASSISGRAGEQYF. As DNA, the CDR3 is TGTGCCAGTAGTATTAGCGGGAGGGCGGGCGAGCAGTACTTC. Drawing the rest from reference TRBV19 and TRBJ2-7, the complete variable domain is DGGITQSPKYLFRKEGQNVTLSCEQNLNHDAMYWYRQDPGQGLRLIYYSQIVNDFQKGDIAEGYSVSREKKESFPLTVTSAQKNPTAFYLCASSISGRAGEQYFGPGTRLTVT.

The CDR3 is CASSQRVSRGYTF. The CDR3 DNA reads TGTGCCAGCAGCCAGAGGGTATCGAGGGGCTACACCTTC. V gene TRBV3-1 (or the pseudogene TRBV3-2) combines with J gene TRBJ1-2; D is uncertain. CDR3 length equals 13 residues. In germline, CDR1 is LGHDT, CDR2 YNNKEL (reference sequence). Trimming pared 3 bases from V and 8 bases from J, leaving 13 bases between.

The chain combines TRBV29-1 with TRBJ2-3, with TRBD1 matching over 9 bases. The junction had 7 bases not matched to a gene; V was cut back by 5 bases and J by 4 bases. The germline V gene has CDR1 SQVTM and CDR2 ANQGSEA. This CDR3 comprises 14 residues. As DNA, the CDR3 is TGCAGCGTTTACACCGGGACAGGGCCAGATACGCAGTATTTT. Translated, it gives CSVYTGTGPDTQYF.

This chain connects TRBV9 to TRBJ2-3; tentatively, D is TRBD1 (6 bases). This CDR3 is 16 amino acids long. The germline V and J ends were trimmed by 0 bases and 0 bases, with 11 bases remaining between them. Looked up from germline, CDR1 is SGDLS and CDR2 is YYNGEE. The CDR3 DNA reads as TGTGCCAGCAGCGTAGGGGCAACAGGGAGCACAGATACGCAGTATTTT. Protein product: CASSVGATGSTDTQYF.

The rearrangement joins TRBV28 to TRBJ2-7; a weak D match, TRBD1 (5 bases). Germline V lookup: CDR1 MDHEN, CDR2 SYDVKM. The V and J ends lost 5 bases and 4 bases respectively, with 9 bases between them. This CDR3 is built from 12 residues. CDR3 sequence (DNA): TGTGCCAGCAGTATAAGACAGTACGAGCAGTACTTC. Its translation: CASSIRQYEQYF.

V is TRBV19 and J is TRBJ2-5; D perhaps matches TRBD1 (7 bases). This CDR3 contains 15 residues. Between the trimmed V and J ends, which lost 2 bases and 4 bases, there was a span of 14 bases. CDR1 and CDR2 from the germline V gene are LNHDA and SQIVND (reference sequence). In DNA form, the CDR3 reads TGTGCCAGTAGTATACGGGGGCCAGGGGGAGAGACCCAGTACTTC. As protein: CASSIRGPGGETQYF.

The rearrangement uses TRBV9 and TRBJ2-3; tentatively, D is TRBD1 (5 bases). CDR1 is SGDLS and CDR2 is YYNGEE in the germline V gene. This CDR3 contains 15 residues. The ends were cut back, 4 bases at V and 2 bases at J, with 14 bases in the middle. The CDR3 DNA reads TGTGCCAGCAGCACCTTACAGGTCTACACAGATACGCAGTATTTT. Translating gives CASSTLQVYTDTQYF.

The CDR3 loop reads CASSLIAEDTQYF. CDR3 nucleotides: TGTGCCAGCAGCTTAATAGCGGAAGATACGCAGTATTTT. The rearrangement joins TRBV5-6 to TRBJ2-3; weak D call: TRBD2 (6 bases). The ends were cut back, 2 bases at V and 5 bases at J, with 9 bases in the middle. The germline CDR1 and CDR2 sequences are SGHDT and YYEEEE. CDR3 length: 13 amino acids.

The genes are TRBV7-8 and TRBJ2-3; D is possibly TRBD1 (6 bases). Deletions cut 5 bases from V and 2 bases from J, with 14 bases between. From germline, CDR1 is SGHVS and CDR2 FQNEAQ. The length of the CDR3 is 15 residues. DNA for the CDR3: TGTGCCAGCAGCCCACGGGCAGGGGTCACAGATACGCAGTATTTT. It encodes CASSPRAGVTDTQYF.

This chain joins TRBV9 and TRBJ1-6; D gene uncertain. In germline, CDR1 is SGDLS, CDR2 YYNGEE. The CDR3 contains 14 residues. V gave up 7 bases and J gave up 3 bases, with 11 bases separating them. This CDR3 reads CASAVAIYNSPLHF. Here the CDR3 DNA reads TGTGCCAGCGCGGTGGCGATCTATAATTCACCCCTCCACTTT.

A word on this clone: Other DNA sequences in the sample encode the same CDR3. V gene TRBV5-8 combines with J gene TRBJ2-2; tentative D call: TRBD1 (6 bases). The CDR3 spans 14 residues. The germline CDR1 and CDR2 sequences are SGHTS and YDEGEE. The germline V and J ends were trimmed by 2 bases and 2 bases, with 7 bases remaining between them. The CDR3 nucleotides read TGTGCCAGCAGCTTACAGGGAAACACCGGGGAGCTGTTTTTT. Protein: CASSLQGNTGELFF.

This chain connects TRBV11-3 to TRBJ2-6, with D tentatively TRBD2 (5 bases). Trimming shortened V by 3 bases and J by 1 base, and 10 bases separated the two germline ends. The CDR3 extends over 16 amino acids. Germline CDR1 is SGHNT and CDR2 is YENEEA. The CDR3 loop reads CASSLVGVSGANVLTF. Here the CDR3 DNA reads TGTGCCAGCAGCTTGGTCGGGGTTTCTGGGGCCAACGTCCTGACTTTC.

The chain carries TRBV9 and TRBJ2-2; a weak D match, TRBD2 (5 bases). The germline V gene encodes CDR1 SGDLS and CDR2 YYNGEE. This CDR3 contains 14 residues. V was pared by 4 bases and J by 5 bases, with 12 bases between. The CDR3, as DNA: TGTGCCAGCAGCACGAACGGCGGGACCGGGGAGCTGTTTTTT. Its translation: CASSTNGGTGELFF.